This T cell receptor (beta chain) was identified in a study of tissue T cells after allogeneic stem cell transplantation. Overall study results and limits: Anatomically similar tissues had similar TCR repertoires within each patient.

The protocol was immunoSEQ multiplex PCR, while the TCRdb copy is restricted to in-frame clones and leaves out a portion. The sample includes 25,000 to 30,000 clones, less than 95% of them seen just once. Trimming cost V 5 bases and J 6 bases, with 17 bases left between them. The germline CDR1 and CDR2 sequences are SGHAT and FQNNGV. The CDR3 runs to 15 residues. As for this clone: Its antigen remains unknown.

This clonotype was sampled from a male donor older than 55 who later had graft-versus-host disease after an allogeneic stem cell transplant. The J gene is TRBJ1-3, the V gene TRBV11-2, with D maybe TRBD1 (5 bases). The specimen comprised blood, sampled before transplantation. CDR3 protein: CASSLTRGGENTIYF. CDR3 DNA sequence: TGTGCCAGCAGCCTAACGCGGGGGGGAGAAAACACCATATATTTT.